A selection of T cell receptor beta chains follows, all from one sample in a study of vaccination effects on CD4 cells after COVID-19. Some clones are missing from TCRdb's copy, which holds only in-frame ones; the method was immunoSEQ multiplex PCR. The table includes approximately 70,000 clones, approximately 81% detected once. For these TCRs, the target antigens are not known. The specimen comprised CD4+ T cells from PBMCs cultured with HCoV-229E spike peptides, sampled after COVID-19 vaccination. The origin of the receptors is a human donor who received a COVID-19 vaccine. CDR3s include the opening cysteine and the closing phenylalanine or tryptophan. A D gene is named only where the DNA matches it firmly. The size field is filled for only some rows; it gives once, few, many or a size class.

j_gene	v_gene	len	abundance	d_gene	CDR3aa	CDR3nt
TRBJ2-3	TRBV7-2	15	few	-	CASSLGGPPGDTQYF	TGTGCCAGCAGCTTAGGGGGGCCCCCAGGAGATACGCAGTATTTT
TRBJ1-5	TRBV29-1	12	-	-	CSVGDGVRPQHF	TGCAGCGTGGGGGACGGAGTAAGGCCCCAGCATTTT
TRBJ1-5	TRBV15	14	once	-	CATQDLLSNQPQHF	TGTGCCACACAGGATTTGCTGAGCAATCAGCCCCAGCATTTT
TRBJ1-3	TRBV28	14	few	-	CASSSGGSRDTIYF	TGTGCCAGCAGTTCTGGGGGTTCACGGGACACCATATATTTT
TRBJ1-2	TRBV7-9	16	-	TRBD1	CASSPSGQGHNYGYTF	TGTGCCAGCAGCCCTTCCGGACAGGGCCATAACTATGGCTACACCTTC
TRBJ1-1	TRBV5-1	14	-	-	CASSLDRSNTEAFF	TGCGCCAGCAGCTTAGACAGGTCGAACACTGAAGCTTTCTTT
TRBJ1-2	TRBV19	15	few	TRBD1	CASIRDSKANYGYTF	TGTGCCAGTATCCGGGACAGCAAAGCTAACTATGGCTACACCTTC
TRBJ2-1	TRBV6-2/TRBV6-3	18	-	-	CASSYQSASRRLHNEQFF	TGTGCCAGCAGTTACCAATCGGCTTCGAGGAGACTGCACAATGAGCAGTTCTTC
TRBJ1-1	TRBV30	15	-	-	CAWSVQVPRTSEAFF	TGTGCCTGGAGTGTACAGGTACCTAGAACGTCTGAAGCTTTCTTT
TRBJ1-1	TRBV7-9	15	-	-	CASTQARSRDTEAFF	TGTGCCAGCACCCAAGCGAGGTCAAGGGACACTGAAGCTTTCTTT
TRBJ2-3	TRBV14	17	-	TRBD2	CASSYPGTSYGTDTQYF	TGTGCCAGCAGCTACCCCGGGACTAGCTATGGGACAGATACGCAGTATTTT
TRBJ2-4	TRBV4-3	17	once	TRBD1	CASSQDPPGGVKNIQYF	TGCGCCAGCAGCCAAGATCCCCCAGGGGGCGTCAAAAACATTCAGTACTTC
TRBJ1-2	TRBV5-1	16	-	-	CASSLFSPGSGYGYTF	TGCGCCAGCAGCTTGTTCTCGCCAGGGAGTGGCTATGGCTACACCTTC
TRBJ1-2	TRBV2	13	-	-	CASSEGADYGYTF	TGTGCCAGCAGTGAAGGGGCCGACTATGGCTACACCTTC
TRBJ2-2	TRBV2	11	-	TRBD1	CATRGTGELFF	TGTGCCACCAGGGGGACCGGGGAGCTGTTTTTT
TRBJ1-3	TRBV9	15	-	-	CASSAGMAAGNTIYF	TGTGCCAGCAGCGCGGGAATGGCGGCTGGAAACACCATATATTTT
TRBJ2-3	TRBV7-9	17	once	-	CASSFLRGRSSTDTQYF	TGTGCCAGCAGCTTTCTCCGGGGGAGATCTAGCACAGATACGCAGTATTTT
TRBJ2-1	TRBV7-9	15	-	TRBD2	CASSLEGLAGDEQFF	TGTGCCAGCAGCTTAGAGGGACTAGCGGGGGATGAGCAGTTCTTC
TRBJ1-2	TRBV19	13	-	-	CASSISITRGYTF	TGTGCCAGTAGTATCTCCATAACGCGCGGCTACACCTTC
TRBJ1-3	TRBV6-5	14	few	-	CASSTGSSGNTIYF	TGTGCCAGCAGTACAGGGAGTTCTGGAAACACCATATATTTT
TRBJ2-5	TRBV28	14	-	-	CASSQKHGLRAQYF	TGTGCCAGCAGCCAGAAACACGGGCTACGGGCCCAGTACTTC
TRBJ2-1	TRBV3-1/TRBV3-2	13	-	-	CASSQSGGHEQFF	TGTGCCAGCAGCCAATCCGGGGGTCATGAGCAGTTCTTC
TRBJ2-3	TRBV9	16	-	-	CASSVATSGLTDTQYF	TGTGCCAGCAGCGTAGCTACGTCCGGCCTCACAGATACGCAGTATTTT
TRBJ1-6	TRBV6-1	16	-	TRBD1	CASSDFDRGGNSPLHF	TGTGCCAGCAGTGACTTTGACAGGGGTGGTAATTCACCCCTCCACTTT
TRBJ1-2	TRBV3-1/TRBV3-2	13	-	-	CASSQVGTYGYTF	TGTGCCAGCAGCCAAGTGGGGACCTATGGCTACACCTTC
TRBJ1-3	TRBV4-1	17	-	-	CASSQGWGTETGNTIYF	TGCGCCAGCAGCCAAGGGTGGGGTACAGAGACTGGAAACACCATATATTTT
TRBJ2-5	TRBV2	13	-	TRBD1	CASETGPQETQYF	TGTGCCAGCGAGACAGGGCCTCAAGAGACCCAGTACTTC
TRBJ2-2	TRBV7-2	14	once	-	CASRPGAQTGELFF	TGTGCCAGCAGACCGGGGGCCCAGACCGGGGAGCTGTTTTTT
TRBJ1-5	TRBV21-1	14	-	-	CASIQGGYNQPQHF	TGTGCCAGTATCCAGGGGGGCTACAATCAGCCCCAGCATTTT
TRBJ2-2	TRBV12-3/TRBV12-4	13	-	-	CASSLQGPGELFF	TGTGCCAGCAGCCTACAGGGCCCCGGGGAGCTGTTTTTT
TRBJ1-5	TRBV30	16	-	TRBD1	CAWSTDRGYGNQPQHF	TGTGCCTGGAGTACCGACAGGGGATATGGCAATCAGCCCCAGCATTTT
TRBJ1-1	TRBV9	14	few	-	CASSVGPMNTEAFF	TGTGCCAGCAGCGTAGGTCCGATGAACACTGAAGCTTTCTTT
TRBJ2-5	TRBV28	13	-	TRBD2	CASTPSGPRTQYF	TGTGCCAGCACCCCTAGCGGCCCCCGGACCCAGTACTTC
TRBJ1-1	TRBV7-2	14	-	-	CASSSRLGNTEAFF	TGTGCCAGCAGTTCTCGTCTAGGGAACACTGAAGCTTTCTTT